The TCR beta chain described here comes from a study of OX40 agonist ivuxolimab in advanced cancers. For the study at large: Patients were infused with ivuxolimab every 2 weeks at 0.01 to 10 mg/kg.

The study's findings and limits: The investigators did not determine what antigen specificity the expanded peripheral T cells had.

About this clone itself: Its antigen is still unknown.

Profiled with immunoSEQ multiplex PCR; TCRdb holds only in-frame clones, not every one. The data contain some 140,000 clones, just over 90% of them singletons. Germline trimming cut 6 bases from V and 0 bases from J; bases unmatched to any gene: 9. CDR1 and CDR2 from the germline V gene are MDHEN and SYDVKM. The CDR3 has 17 amino acids. The source was CD4+ or CD8+ T cells sorted from blood, collected in a trial of the OX40 agonist ivuxolimab. The chain links TRBV28 to TRBJ1-3, with TRBD1 identical over 9 bases. The sequence came from an adult with an advanced solid tumor such as melanoma, head and neck, liver or kidney cancer. CDR3 loop: CASSSGQGSTSGNTIYF. In DNA form, the CDR3 reads TGTGCCAGCAGCTCGGGACAGGGAAGTACCTCTGGAAACACCATATATTTT. The full variable domain, completed using reference TRBV28 and TRBJ1-3, is DVKVTQSSRYLVKRTGEKVFLECVQDMDHENMFWYRQDPGLGLRLIYFSYDVKMKEKGDIPEGYSVSREKKERFSLILESASTNQTSMYLCASSSGQGSTSGNTIYFGEGSWLTVV.